This passage covers 14 T cell receptor beta chains from one sample sequenced in a study of T cell responses to AZD1222 COVID-19 vaccine. The assay was immunoSEQ multiplex PCR, and TCRdb's table has in-frame clones only and misses some. In the table there are about 160,000 clones, under 95% of which are singletons. This material consisted of peripheral blood, taken 28 days after the second AZD1222 dose. The receptors shown here come from an adult who received the AZD1222 COVID-19 vaccine.

This chain joins TRBV7-9 and TRBJ1-1, with D hard to call. The V end was cut by 1 base, the J end by 6 bases, with 12 bases between. Germline values: CDR1 SEHNR, CDR2 FQNEAQ (reference sequence). CDR3 length: 14 amino acids. Here the CDR3 reads CASSLGRTPAEAFF. The CDR3 nucleotides read TGTGCCAGCAGCTTAGGCAGAACCCCCGCTGAAGCTTTCTTT.

The chain recombines TRBV15 with TRBJ1-2, with 7 bases lining up with TRBD1. The CDR3 extends over 14 amino acids. Trimming at V came to 7 bases and at J to 2 bases, leaving 7 bases not matched to a gene. Germline V gene sequence: CDR1 LNHNV, CDR2 YYDKDF (reference sequence). CDR3: CATTWDSTNYGYTF. As DNA, the CDR3 is TGTGCCACCACCTGGGACAGCACAAACTATGGCTACACCTTC. The variable domain in full, completed from reference TRBV15 and TRBJ1-2, reads DAMVIQNPRYQVTQFGKPVTLSCSQTLNHNVMYWYQQKSSQAPKLLFHYYDKDFNNEADTPDNFQSRRPNTSFCFLDIRSPGLGDTAMYLCATTWDSTNYGYTFGSGTRLTVV.

This rearrangement joins TRBV10-3 to TRBJ2-7; TRBD1 might be the D (5 bases). V lost 3 bases, J lost 2 bases, and 11 bases lay in between. Per the germline V gene, CDR1 is ENHRY and CDR2 is SYGVKD. The CDR3 is made up of 14 amino acids. In DNA form, the CDR3 reads TGTGCCATCAGTGATAGCCAGGGAACCTACGAGCAGTACTTC. It encodes CAISDSQGTYEQYF.

The sample holds a few counts of this clone. The chain is built from TRBV27 and TRBJ1-2; 9 nucleotides match TRBD1. The CDR3 runs to 15 residues. The germline gives CDR1 MNHEY, CDR2 SMNVEV (reference sequence). Germline trimming cut 2 bases from V and 4 bases from J; bases unmatched to any gene: 5. CDR3 sequence (DNA): TGTGCCAGCAGTTTAGAGGGACAGGGACCCTATGGCTACACCTTC. Translating it yields CASSLEGQGPYGYTF.

V and J are TRBV11-2 and TRBJ2-7; the D is unclear. V was shortened by 6 bases and J by 7 bases, with 19 bases between the two germline ends. The CDR3 is 14 amino acids. CDR1 SGHAT and CDR2 FQNNGV come from the germline V gene. This chain's CDR3 is CASRKHGDGLEQYF. CDR3 DNA sequence: TGTGCCAGCAGGAAGCATGGGGATGGGTTGGAGCAGTACTTC.

A single count supports this clone. The chain joins TRBV6-5 to TRBJ2-2, with D perhaps TRBD2 (6 bases). V was clipped by 4 bases and J by 4 bases, with 10 bases between them. Germline CDR1 is MNHEY and CDR2 is SVGAGI. CDR3 length: 14 residues. The CDR3 protein is CASSSEGSTGELFF. Here the CDR3 DNA reads TGTGCCAGCAGTTCGGAGGGATCCACCGGGGAGCTGTTTTTT.

The chain is built from TRBV18 and TRBJ1-1; perhaps TRBD1 as D (5 bases). The V gene lost 0 bases and the J gene lost 3 bases, with 14 bases spanning the gap. Germline-derived CDR1 and CDR2 are KGHSH and LQKENI. The CDR3 is 16 residues long. This CDR3 is CASSPPNQGRHTEAFF. The CDR3 DNA follows: TGTGCCAGCTCACCACCTAACCAGGGCCGTCACACTGAAGCTTTCTTT.

The chain employs TRBV7-8 and TRBJ1-4; D gene unclear. Between the trimmed V and J ends, which lost 4 bases and 7 bases, there was a span of 7 bases. The CDR3 length is 12 residues. Germline assignment: CDR1 SGHVS and CDR2 FQNEAQ. CDR3 loop: CASSSYGEKLFF. The CDR3 DNA sequence: TGTGCCAGCAGCTCCTATGGTGAAAAACTGTTTTTT. Together with reference TRBV7-8 and TRBJ1-4, the CDR3 gives the full variable domain: GAGVSQSPRYKVAKRGQDVALRCDPISGHVSLFWYQQALGQGPEFLTYFQNEAQLDKSGLPSDRFFAERPEGSVSTLKIQRTQQEDSAVYLCASSSYGEKLFFGSGTQLSVL.

CDR3 bases: TGTGCCAGCAGTTACGGGGACCACTCCTACGAGCAGTACTTC. It encodes CASSYGDHSYEQYF. J is TRBJ2-7 and V is TRBV6-5; the D call may be TRBD1 or TRBD2 (5 bases each). This CDR3 has 14 residues. Looked up from germline, CDR1 is MNHEY and CDR2 is SVGAGI. V gave up 2 bases and J gave up 0 bases, with 8 bases separating them.

This rearrangement joins TRBV28 to TRBJ2-3; TRBD2 aligns across 11 bases. The V segment lost 5 bases and the J segment 2 bases; nucleotides outside the gene matches: 3. In germline, CDR1 is MDHEN, CDR2 SYDVKM. The CDR3 loop spans 15 amino acids. The CDR3 DNA is TGTGCCAGCAGTCGACTAGCGGGATTCACAGATACGCAGTATTTT. It is translated as CASSRLAGFTDTQYF.

V is TRBV28 and J is TRBJ2-7; D perhaps matches TRBD2 (5 bases). This CDR3 comprises 14 residues. Germline V CDR1 and CDR2: MDHEN, SYDVKM. The V end lost 1 base, the J end lost 7 bases, and 14 bases lay between the germline ends. This chain's CDR3 is CASSLYQRTGEQYF. For the CDR3, the DNA is TGTGCCAGCAGTTTATACCAGCGTACGGGGGAGCAGTACTTC. The full variable domain, in which reference TRBV28 and TRBJ2-7 provide the parts outside the CDR3, is DVKVTQSSRYLVKRTGEKVFLECVQDMDHENMFWYRQDPGLGLRLIYFSYDVKMKEKGDIPEGYSVSREKKERFSLILESASTNQTSMYLCASSLYQRTGEQYFGPGTRLTVT.

The rearrangement links TRBV24-1 to TRBJ1-1; D is ambiguous. The V end lost 4 bases, the J end lost 1 base, and 6 bases lay between the germline ends. CDR3 length equals 13 residues. Per the germline V gene, CDR1 is KGHDR and CDR2 is SFDVKD. DNA of the CDR3: TGTGCCACCAGTGAAGCAGCGAACACTGAAGCTTTCTTT. Protein product: CATSEAANTEAFF.

The chain links TRBV12-5 to TRBJ2-7; TRBD2 agrees at 7 bases. The CDR3 extends over 14 amino acids. Germline lookup yields CDR1 LGHNT and CDR2 FRNRAP. CDR3 bases: TGTGTCAACGTACGCGGGAGATTCGCCCACGAGCAGTACTTC. As protein: CVNVRGRFAHEQYF.

V and J are TRBV24-1 and TRBJ2-2, with D unclear. The V gene's germline CDR1 is KGHDR and CDR2 SFDVKD. Trimming stripped 7 bases from V and 2 bases from J, with 16 bases between. The CDR3 is 16 amino acids. This CDR3 is CATRSGSSANTGELFF. CDR3 nucleotide sequence: TGTGCCACCAGGTCTGGTAGCTCCGCAAACACCGGGGAGCTGTTTTTT.